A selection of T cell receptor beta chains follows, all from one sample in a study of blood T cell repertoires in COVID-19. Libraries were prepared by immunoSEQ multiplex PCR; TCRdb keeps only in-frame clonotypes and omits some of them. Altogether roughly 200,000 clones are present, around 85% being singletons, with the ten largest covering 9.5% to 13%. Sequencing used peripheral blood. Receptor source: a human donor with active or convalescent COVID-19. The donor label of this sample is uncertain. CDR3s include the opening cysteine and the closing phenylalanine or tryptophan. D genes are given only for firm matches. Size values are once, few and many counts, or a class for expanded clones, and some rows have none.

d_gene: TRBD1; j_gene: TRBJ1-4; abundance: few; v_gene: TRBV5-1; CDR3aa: CASSSGQGAPRGNEKLFF; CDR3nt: TGCGCCAGCAGCTCAGGACAGGGGGCGCCGCGGGGTAATGAAAAACTGTTTTTT
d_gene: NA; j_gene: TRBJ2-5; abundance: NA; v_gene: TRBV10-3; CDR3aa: CAISAHREETQYF; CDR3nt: TGTGCCATCAGCGCCCACAGGGAAGAGACCCAGTACTTC
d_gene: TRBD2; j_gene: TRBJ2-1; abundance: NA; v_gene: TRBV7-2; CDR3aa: CASSRSGGSGHNEQFF; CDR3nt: TGTGCCAGCAGCCGTAGCGGGGGGAGTGGTCACAATGAGCAGTTCTTC
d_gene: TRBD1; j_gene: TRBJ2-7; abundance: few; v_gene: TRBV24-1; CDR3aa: CATSDSGGDPYEQYF; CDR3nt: TGTGCCACCAGTGATTCAGGGGGTGACCCCTACGAGCAGTACTTC
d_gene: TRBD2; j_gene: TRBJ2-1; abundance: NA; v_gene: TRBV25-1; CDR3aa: CASSGRLGLAGVYNEQFF; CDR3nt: TGTGCCAGCAGTGGGCGCTTGGGGCTAGCGGGAGTGTACAATGAGCAGTTCTTC
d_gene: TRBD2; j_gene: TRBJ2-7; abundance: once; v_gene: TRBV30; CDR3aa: CAWNPSGRAEQYF; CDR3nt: TGTGCCTGGAATCCTAGCGGGAGGGCCGAGCAGTACTTC
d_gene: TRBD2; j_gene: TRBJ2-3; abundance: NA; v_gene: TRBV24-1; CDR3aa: CATSDLTSGTDTQYF; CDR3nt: TGTGCCACCAGTGACCTTACTAGCGGCACAGATACGCAGTATTTT
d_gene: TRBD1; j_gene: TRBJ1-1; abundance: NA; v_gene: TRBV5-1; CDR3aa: CASSPGTGKRDTEAFF; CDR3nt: TGCGCCAGCAGCCCCGGGACAGGCAAGCGGGACACTGAAGCTTTCTTT
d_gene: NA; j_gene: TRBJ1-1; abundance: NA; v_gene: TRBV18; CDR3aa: CASSPPVGSVAFF; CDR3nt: TGTGCCAGCTCACCACCGGTCGGTTCGGTGGCTTTCTTT
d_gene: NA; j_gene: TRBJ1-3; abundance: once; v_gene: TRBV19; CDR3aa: CASNSGALGNTIYF; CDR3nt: TGTGCCAGTAACTCTGGGGCTCTGGGAAACACCATATATTTT
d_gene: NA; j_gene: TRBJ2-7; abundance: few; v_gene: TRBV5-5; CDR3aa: CASSLTYEQYF; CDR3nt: TGTGCCAGCAGCCTTACATACGAGCAGTACTTC
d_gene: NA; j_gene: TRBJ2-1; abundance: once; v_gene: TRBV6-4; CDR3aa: CASSAGVMSNEQFF; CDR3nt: TGTGCCAGCAGTGCGGGGGTAATGAGCAATGAGCAGTTCTTC
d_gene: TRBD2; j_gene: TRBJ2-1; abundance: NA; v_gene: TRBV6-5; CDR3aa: CASSSLGAGENEQFF; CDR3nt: TGTGCCAGCAGCTCCTTAGGAGCGGGGGAAAATGAGCAGTTCTTC
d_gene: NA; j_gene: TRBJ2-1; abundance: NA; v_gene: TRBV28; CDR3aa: CASGLNEGFF; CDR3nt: TGTGCCAGCGGCTTGAATGAGGGGTTCTTC
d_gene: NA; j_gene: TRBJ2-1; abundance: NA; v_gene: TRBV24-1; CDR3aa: CATSPDGGPYNEQFF; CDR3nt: TGTGCCACCAGCCCAGACGGGGGGCCCTACAATGAGCAGTTCTTC
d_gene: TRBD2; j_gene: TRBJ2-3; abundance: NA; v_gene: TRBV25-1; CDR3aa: CASSGTSATDTQYF; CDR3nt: TGTGCCAGCAGTGGGACTAGCGCCACAGATACGCAGTATTTT
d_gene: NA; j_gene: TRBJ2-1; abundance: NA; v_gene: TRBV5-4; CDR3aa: CASSPDMEQHNEQFF; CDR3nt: TGTGCCAGCAGCCCCGATATGGAACAGCACAATGAGCAGTTCTTC
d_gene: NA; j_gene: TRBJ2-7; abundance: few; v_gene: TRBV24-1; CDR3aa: CATSVAGAYEQYF; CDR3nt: TGTGCCACCAGTGTGGCAGGCGCCTACGAGCAGTACTTC
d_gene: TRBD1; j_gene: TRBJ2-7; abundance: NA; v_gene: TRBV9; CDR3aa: CASSARQGPAYEQYF; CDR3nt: TGTGCCAGCAGCGCACGACAGGGGCCAGCCTACGAGCAGTACTTC
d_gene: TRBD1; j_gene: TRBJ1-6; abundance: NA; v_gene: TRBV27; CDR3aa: CASSRDREGSPLHF; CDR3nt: TGTGCCAGCAGCCGGGACAGGGAGGGCTCACCCCTCCACTTT